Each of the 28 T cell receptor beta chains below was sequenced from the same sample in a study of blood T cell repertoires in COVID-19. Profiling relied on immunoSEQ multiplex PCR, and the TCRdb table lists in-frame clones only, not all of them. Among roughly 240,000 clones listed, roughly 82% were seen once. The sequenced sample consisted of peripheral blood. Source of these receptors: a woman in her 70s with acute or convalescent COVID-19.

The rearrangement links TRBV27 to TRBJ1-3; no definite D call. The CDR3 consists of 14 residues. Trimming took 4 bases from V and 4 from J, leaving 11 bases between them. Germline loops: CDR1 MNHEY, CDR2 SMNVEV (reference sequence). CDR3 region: CASSSDGGGNTIYF. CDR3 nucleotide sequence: TGTGCCAGCAGTTCCGACGGCGGGGGAAACACCATATATTTT.

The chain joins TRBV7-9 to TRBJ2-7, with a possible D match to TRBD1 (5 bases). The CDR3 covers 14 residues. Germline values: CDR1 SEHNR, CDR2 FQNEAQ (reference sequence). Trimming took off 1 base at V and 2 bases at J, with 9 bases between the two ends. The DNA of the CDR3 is TGTGCCAGCAGCTTAGGTCAGGGTACCTACGAGCAGTACTTC. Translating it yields CASSLGQGTYEQYF.

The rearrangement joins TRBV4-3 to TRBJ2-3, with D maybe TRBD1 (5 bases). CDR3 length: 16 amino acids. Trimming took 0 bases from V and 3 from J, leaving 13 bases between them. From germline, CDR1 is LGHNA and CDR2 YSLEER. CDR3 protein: CASSQDPQGRTDTQYF. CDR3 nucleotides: TGCGCCAGCAGCCAAGATCCGCAGGGAAGGACAGATACGCAGTATTTT.

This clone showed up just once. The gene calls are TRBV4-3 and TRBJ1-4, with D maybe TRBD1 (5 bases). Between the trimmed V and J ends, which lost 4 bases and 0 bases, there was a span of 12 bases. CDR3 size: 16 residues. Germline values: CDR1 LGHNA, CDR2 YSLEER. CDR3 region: CASSPKGGATNEKLFF. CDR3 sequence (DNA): TGCGCCAGCAGCCCGAAGGGAGGGGCAACTAATGAAAAACTGTTTTTT.

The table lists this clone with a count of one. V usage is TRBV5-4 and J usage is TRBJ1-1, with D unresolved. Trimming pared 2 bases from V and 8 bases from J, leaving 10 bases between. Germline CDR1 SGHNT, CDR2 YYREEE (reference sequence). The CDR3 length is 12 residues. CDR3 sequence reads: CASSLSIGEAFF. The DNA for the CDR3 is TGTGCCAGCAGCTTATCAATCGGGGAAGCTTTCTTT.

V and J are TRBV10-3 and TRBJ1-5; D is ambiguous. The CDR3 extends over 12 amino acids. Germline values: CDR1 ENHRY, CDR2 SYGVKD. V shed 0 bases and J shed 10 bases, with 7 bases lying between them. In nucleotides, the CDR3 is TGTGCCATCAGTGAGTCGAGGAAACCCCAGCATTTT. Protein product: CAISESRKPQHF.

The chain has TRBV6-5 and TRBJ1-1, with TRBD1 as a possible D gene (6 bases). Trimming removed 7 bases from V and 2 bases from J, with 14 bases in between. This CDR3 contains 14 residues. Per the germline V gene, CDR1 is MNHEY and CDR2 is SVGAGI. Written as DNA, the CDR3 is TGTGCCAGCATCAAGGGGGTTGGCAACACTGAAGCTTTCTTT. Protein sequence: CASIKGVGNTEAFF.

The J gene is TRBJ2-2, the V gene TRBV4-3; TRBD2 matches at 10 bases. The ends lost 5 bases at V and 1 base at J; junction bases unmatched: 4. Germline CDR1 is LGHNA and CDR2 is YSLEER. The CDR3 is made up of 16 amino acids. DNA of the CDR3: TGCGCCAGCAGCTCCCCTAGCGGGGGGAACACCGGGGAGCTGTTTTTT. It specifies CASSSPSGGNTGELFF.

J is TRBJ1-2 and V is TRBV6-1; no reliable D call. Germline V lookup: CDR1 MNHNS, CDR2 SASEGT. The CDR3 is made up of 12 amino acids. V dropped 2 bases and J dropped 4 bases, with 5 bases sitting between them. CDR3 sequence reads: CASSETGYGYTF. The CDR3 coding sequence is TGTGCCAGCAGTGAAACGGGCTATGGCTACACCTTC.

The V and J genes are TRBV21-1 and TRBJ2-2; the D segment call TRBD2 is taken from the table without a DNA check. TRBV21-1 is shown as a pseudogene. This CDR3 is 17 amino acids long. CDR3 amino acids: CASSTKGPCGDTGELFF. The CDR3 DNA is TGTGCCAGCAGCACAAAAGGACCTTGCGGGGACACCGGGGAGCTGTTTTTT.

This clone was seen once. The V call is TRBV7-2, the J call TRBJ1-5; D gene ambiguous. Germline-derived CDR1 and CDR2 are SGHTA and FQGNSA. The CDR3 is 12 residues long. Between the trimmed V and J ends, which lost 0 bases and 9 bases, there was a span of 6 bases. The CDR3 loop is CASSLAGRPQHF. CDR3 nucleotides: TGTGCCAGCAGCTTAGCAGGGAGGCCCCAGCATTTT.

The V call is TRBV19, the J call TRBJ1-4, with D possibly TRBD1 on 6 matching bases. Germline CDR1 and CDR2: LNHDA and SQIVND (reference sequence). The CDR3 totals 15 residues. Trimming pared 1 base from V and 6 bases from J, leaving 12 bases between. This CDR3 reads CASSIATGQHEKLFF. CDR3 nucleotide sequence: TGTGCCAGTAGTATAGCAACGGGACAACATGAAAAACTGTTTTTT.

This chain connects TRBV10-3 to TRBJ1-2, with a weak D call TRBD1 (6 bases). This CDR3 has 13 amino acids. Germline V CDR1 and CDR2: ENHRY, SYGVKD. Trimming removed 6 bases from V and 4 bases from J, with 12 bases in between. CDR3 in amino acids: CAIRTQGTYGYTF. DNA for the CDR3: TGTGCCATCAGAACACAGGGTACCTATGGCTACACCTTC.

CDR3 sequence reads: CASSDSSGRTDTQYF. In DNA, the CDR3 is TGTGCCAGCAGCGATTCTAGCGGCCGCACAGATACGCAGTATTTT. This chain links TRBV7-2 with TRBJ2-3, with TRBD2 matching 7 bases. CDR1 is SGHTA and CDR2 is FQGNSA in the germline V gene. The trim removed 5 bases at V and 1 base at J, leaving 6 bases unmatched. This CDR3 spans 15 amino acids.

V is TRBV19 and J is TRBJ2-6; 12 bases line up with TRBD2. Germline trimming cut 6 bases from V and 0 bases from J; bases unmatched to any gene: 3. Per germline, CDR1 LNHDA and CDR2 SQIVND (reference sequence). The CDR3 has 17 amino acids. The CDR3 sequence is CASRSGLAGSGANVLTF. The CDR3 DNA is TGTGCCAGTAGATCGGGACTAGCGGGCTCTGGGGCCAACGTCCTGACTTTC.

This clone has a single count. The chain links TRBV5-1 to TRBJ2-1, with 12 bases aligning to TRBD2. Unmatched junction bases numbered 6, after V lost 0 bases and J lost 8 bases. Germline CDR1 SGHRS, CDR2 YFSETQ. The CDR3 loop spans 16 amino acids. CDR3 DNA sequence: TGCGCCAGCAGCTTGGATTGGACTAGCGGGGTCTATGAGCAGTTCTTC. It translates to CASSLDWTSGVYEQFF.

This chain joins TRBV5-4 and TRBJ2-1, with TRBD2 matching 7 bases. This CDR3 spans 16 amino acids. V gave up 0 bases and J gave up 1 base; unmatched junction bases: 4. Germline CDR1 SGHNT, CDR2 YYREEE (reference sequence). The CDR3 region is CASSLAGGRSYNEQFF. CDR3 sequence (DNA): TGTGCCAGCAGCTTGGCGGGGGGAAGATCCTACAATGAGCAGTTCTTC.

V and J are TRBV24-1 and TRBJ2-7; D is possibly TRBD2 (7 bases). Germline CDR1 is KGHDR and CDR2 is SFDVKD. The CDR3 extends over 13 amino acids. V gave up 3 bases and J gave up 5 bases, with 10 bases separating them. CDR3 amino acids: CATSDRGANEQYF. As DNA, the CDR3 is TGTGCCACCAGTGATCGGGGGGCGAACGAGCAGTACTTC.

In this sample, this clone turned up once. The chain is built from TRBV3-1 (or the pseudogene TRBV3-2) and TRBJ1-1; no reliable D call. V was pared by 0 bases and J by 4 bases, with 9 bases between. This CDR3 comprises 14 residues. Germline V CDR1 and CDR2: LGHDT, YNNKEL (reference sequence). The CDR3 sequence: CASSQEVQSTEAFF. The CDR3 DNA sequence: TGTGCCAGCAGCCAAGAAGTCCAGTCCACTGAAGCTTTCTTT.

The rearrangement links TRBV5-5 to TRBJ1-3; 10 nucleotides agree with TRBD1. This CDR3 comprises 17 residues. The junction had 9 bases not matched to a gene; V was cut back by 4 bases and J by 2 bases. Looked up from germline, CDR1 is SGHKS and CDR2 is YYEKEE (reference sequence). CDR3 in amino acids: CASSERQGANTGNTIYF. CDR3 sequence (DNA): TGTGCCAGCAGCGAAAGACAGGGGGCGAATACTGGAAACACCATATATTTT.

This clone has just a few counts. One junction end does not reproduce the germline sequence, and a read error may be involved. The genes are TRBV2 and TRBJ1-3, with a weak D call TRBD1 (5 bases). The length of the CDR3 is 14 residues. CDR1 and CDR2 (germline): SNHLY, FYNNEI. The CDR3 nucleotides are TGTGCCAGCAGATCAGGGTTCTCTGGAAACACCATACATTTT. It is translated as CASRSGFSGNTIHF.

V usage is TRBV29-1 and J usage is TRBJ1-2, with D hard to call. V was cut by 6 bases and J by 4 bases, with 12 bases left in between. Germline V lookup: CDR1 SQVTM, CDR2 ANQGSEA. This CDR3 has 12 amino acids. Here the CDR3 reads CSVVLVSYGYTF. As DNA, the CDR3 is TGCAGCGTCGTACTAGTTAGCTATGGCTACACCTTC.

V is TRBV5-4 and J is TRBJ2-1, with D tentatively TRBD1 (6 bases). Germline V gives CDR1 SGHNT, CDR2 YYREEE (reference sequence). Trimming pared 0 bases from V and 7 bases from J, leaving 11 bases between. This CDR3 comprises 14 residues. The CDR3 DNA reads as TGTGCCAGCAGCTTGGCATGGGGGCGGAATGAGCAGTTCTTC. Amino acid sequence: CASSLAWGRNEQFF.

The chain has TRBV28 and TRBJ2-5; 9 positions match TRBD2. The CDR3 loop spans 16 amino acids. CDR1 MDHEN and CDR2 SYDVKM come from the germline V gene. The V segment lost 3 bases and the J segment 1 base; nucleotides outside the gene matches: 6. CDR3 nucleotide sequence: TGTGCCAGCAGTTTGAGTAGCGGGGGCCTCCAAGAGACCCAGTACTTC. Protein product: CASSLSSGGLQETQYF.

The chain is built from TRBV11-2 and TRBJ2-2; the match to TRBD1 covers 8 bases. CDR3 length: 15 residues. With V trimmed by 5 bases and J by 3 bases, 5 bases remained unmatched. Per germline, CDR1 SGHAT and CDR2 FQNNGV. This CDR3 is CASSTATGDTGELFF. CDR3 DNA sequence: TGTGCCAGCAGCACAGCGACAGGGGACACCGGGGAGCTGTTTTTT.

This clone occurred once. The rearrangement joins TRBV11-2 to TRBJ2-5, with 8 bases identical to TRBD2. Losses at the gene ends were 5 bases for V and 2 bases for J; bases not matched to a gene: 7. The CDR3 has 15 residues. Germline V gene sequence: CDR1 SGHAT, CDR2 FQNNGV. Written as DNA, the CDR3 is TGTGCCAGCAGCCAAAGTTCGGGGGGGCAAGAGACCCAGTACTTC. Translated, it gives CASSQSSGGQETQYF. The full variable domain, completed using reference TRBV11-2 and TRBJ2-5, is EAGVAQSPRYKIIEKRQSVAFWCNPISGHATLYWYQQILGQGPKLLIQFQNNGVVDDSQLPKDRFSAERLKGVDSTLKIQPAKLEDSAVYLCASSQSSGGQETQYFGPGTRLLVL.

As DNA, the CDR3 is TGTGCCAGCAGCTCCCGGGACAGAACTAACACTGAAGCTTTCTTT. This gives the protein CASSSRDRTNTEAFF. The chain uses TRBV7-6 and TRBJ1-1; 7 bases are a match to TRBD1. The CDR3 is made up of 15 amino acids. The V and J ends lost 4 bases and 2 bases, in that order; junction bases with no gene match: 7. Germline V lookup: CDR1 SGHVS, CDR2 FNYEAQ.

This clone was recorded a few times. The CDR3 here is CATSRDLARTGNGYTF. CDR3 DNA sequence: TGTGCCACCAGCAGAGATCTTGCTCGGACAGGTAATGGCTACACCTTC. The gene calls are TRBV15 and TRBJ1-2; 7 bases map to TRBD1. The length of the CDR3 is 16 residues. Looked up from germline, CDR1 is LNHNV and CDR2 is YYDKDF (reference sequence). V lost 0 bases and J lost 6; bases outside the gene matches: 10. Combining the CDR3 with reference TRBV15 and TRBJ1-2 gives the whole variable domain DAMVIQNPRYQVTQFGKPVTLSCSQTLNHNVMYWYQQKSSQAPKLLFHYYDKDFNNEADTPDNFQSRRPNTSFCFLDIRSPGLGDTAMYLCATSRDLARTGNGYTFGSGTRLTVV.